These 5 T cell receptor beta chains came from one sample sequenced in a study of control samples from healthy donors and cancer patients. Measured with immunoSEQ multiplex PCR; TCRdb has only the in-frame clones, and not every one. The sample includes around 120,000 clones, approximately 89% of them seen just once. Sequencing was done on a sample of blood. The receptors originated from a woman aged 18-29 years in good health.

The chain uses TRBV30 and TRBJ1-1; D is perhaps TRBD1 (5 bases). V was trimmed by 0 bases and J by 6 bases, leaving 20 bases between them. There are 16 residues in the CDR3. In germline, CDR1 is GTSNPN, CDR2 SVGIG (reference sequence). This CDR3 reads CAWSVRSQGMVAEAFF. CDR3 in DNA: TGTGCCTGGAGTGTTAGAAGCCAGGGTATGGTTGCTGAAGCTTTCTTT.

V gene TRBV3-1 (or the pseudogene TRBV3-2) combines with J gene TRBJ2-7; D is undetermined. Germline CDR1 is LGHDT and CDR2 is YNNKEL (reference sequence). Deletions cut 1 base from V and 2 bases from J, with 12 bases between. CDR3 size: 15 residues. The CDR3 coding sequence is TGTGCCAGCAGCCAAGTTTTACGGGCTGCCTACGAGCAGTACTTC. Its translation: CASSQVLRAAYEQYF.

The chain links TRBV19 to TRBJ1-1, with TRBD1 as a possible D gene (5 bases). Germline CDR1 is LNHDA and CDR2 is SQIVND (reference sequence). CDR3 length equals 14 residues. Trimming pared 6 bases from V and 2 bases from J, leaving 13 bases between. The CDR3 loop is CASSYRQTNTEAFF. Written as DNA, the CDR3 is TGTGCCAGTAGCTATAGACAGACTAACACTGAAGCTTTCTTT.

A few counts support this clone. The V gene is TRBV6-2 or TRBV6-3, the J gene TRBJ1-6; D is ambiguous. V lost 3 bases to trimming and J lost 4 bases, with 19 bases between them. CDR1 MNHEY and CDR2 SVGEGT come from the germline V gene. CDR3 length: 18 residues. The CDR3 protein is CASSYRPEGPRYNSPLHF. CDR3 nucleotides: TGTGCCAGCAGTTATCGGCCCGAGGGCCCCAGGTATAATTCACCCCTCCACTTT.

This clone was seen just once. The chain joins TRBV7-9 to TRBJ2-1; 14 nucleotides agree with TRBD2. CDR1 and CDR2 (germline): SEHNR, FQNEAQ (reference sequence). This CDR3 has 14 residues. Trimming removed 4 bases from V and 9 bases from J; junction bases left unmatched: 2. The DNA for the CDR3 is TGTGCCAGCAGCTCGGGACTAGCGGGAGTTGAGCAGTTCTTC. Translation: CASSSGLAGVEQFF. The variable domain in full, completed from reference TRBV7-9 and TRBJ2-1, reads DTGVSQNPRHKITKRGQNVTFRCDPISEHNRLYWYRQTLGQGPEFLTYFQNEAQLEKSRLLSDRFSAERPKGSFSTLEIQRTEQGDSAMYLCASSSGLAGVEQFFGPGTRLTVL.